This T cell receptor beta chain comes out of a study of CD8+CD57+ T cells in acquired aplastic anemia. About the study: Quantities of DNA derived from sorted CD4+ and CD8+ cells averaged around 3.2 ug.

V was clipped by 6 bases and J by 6 bases; unmatched bases: 9. Germline V CDR1 and CDR2: SNHLY, FYNNEI. This CDR3 comprises 14 residues. The table lists this clonotype with many counts. Profiling of TCR beta VDJ combinations and CDR3 sequences used genomic DNA as template. TCRdb re-called the reads with MiXCR, one entry per CDR3 protein. This sample has 250,000 to 350,000 distinct CDR3 sequences, with approximately 56% found just once. The specimen sequenced was sorted CD4+, CD8+, or CD8+CD57+ T cells (not recorded which) from PBMCs. The genes are TRBV2 and TRBJ1-2; 8 bases map to TRBD1. The TCR was taken from a human donor with severe aplastic anemia or a healthy control (not recorded which). CDR3 coding DNA: TGTGCCAGCAGGGAGGACAGGGAGATAGATGGCTACACCTTC. Protein product: CASREDREIDGYTF.